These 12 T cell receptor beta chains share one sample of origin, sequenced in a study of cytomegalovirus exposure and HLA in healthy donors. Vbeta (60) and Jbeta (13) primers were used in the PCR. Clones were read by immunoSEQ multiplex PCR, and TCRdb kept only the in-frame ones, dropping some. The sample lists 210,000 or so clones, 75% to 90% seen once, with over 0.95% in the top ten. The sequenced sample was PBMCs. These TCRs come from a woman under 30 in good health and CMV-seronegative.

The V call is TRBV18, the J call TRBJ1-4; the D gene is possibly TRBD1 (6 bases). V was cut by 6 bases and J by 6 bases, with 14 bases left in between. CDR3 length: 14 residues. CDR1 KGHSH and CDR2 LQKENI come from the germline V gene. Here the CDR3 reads CASSPDSGDEKLFF. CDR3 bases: TGTGCCAGCTCGCCGGACAGTGGGGATGAAAAACTGTTTTTT.

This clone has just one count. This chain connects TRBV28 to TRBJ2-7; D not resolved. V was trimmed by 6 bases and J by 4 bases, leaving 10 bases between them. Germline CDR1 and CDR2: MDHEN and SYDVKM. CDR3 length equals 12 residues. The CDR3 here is CASSPPMYEQYF. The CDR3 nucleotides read TGTGCCAGCAGCCCCCCTATGTACGAGCAGTACTTC.

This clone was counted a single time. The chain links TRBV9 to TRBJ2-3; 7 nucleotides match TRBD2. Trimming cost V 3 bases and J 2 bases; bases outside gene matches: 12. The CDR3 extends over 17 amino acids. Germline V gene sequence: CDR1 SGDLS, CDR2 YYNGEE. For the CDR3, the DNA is TGTGCCAGCAGCGCGCGGGGAGGGGAGGCCTACACAGATACGCAGTATTTT. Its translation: CASSARGGEAYTDTQYF.

CDR3 nucleotides: TGTGCCAGCAGTGTAGGGGGGGCTAATACGCAGTATTTT. The encoded protein is CASSVGGANTQYF. J is TRBJ2-3 and V is TRBV2; D possibly corresponds to TRBD2 (7 bases). The V gene lost 4 bases and the J gene lost 7 bases, with 12 bases spanning the gap. Per the germline V gene, CDR1 is SNHLY and CDR2 is FYNNEI. The CDR3 is 13 amino acids.

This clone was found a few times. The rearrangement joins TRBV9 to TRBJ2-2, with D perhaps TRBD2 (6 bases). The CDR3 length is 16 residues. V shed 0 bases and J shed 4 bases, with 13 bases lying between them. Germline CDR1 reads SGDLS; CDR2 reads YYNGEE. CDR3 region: CASSVVQAGATGELFF. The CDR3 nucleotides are TGTGCCAGCAGCGTAGTTCAAGCGGGTGCCACCGGGGAGCTGTTTTTT.

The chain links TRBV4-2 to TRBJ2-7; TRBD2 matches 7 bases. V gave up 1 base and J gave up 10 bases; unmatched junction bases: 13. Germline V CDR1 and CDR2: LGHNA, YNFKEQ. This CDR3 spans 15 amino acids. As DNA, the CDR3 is TGTGCCAGCAGCCAAGGATCTAGCGGAGGACTTCTTCAGTACTTC. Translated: CASSQGSSGGLLQYF.

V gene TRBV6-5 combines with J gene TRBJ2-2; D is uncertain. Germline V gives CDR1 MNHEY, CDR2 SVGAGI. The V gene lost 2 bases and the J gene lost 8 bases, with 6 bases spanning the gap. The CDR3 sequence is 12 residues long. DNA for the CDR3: TGTGCCAGCAGTTACCCGACAGGGGAGCTGTTTTTT. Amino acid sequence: CASSYPTGELFF.

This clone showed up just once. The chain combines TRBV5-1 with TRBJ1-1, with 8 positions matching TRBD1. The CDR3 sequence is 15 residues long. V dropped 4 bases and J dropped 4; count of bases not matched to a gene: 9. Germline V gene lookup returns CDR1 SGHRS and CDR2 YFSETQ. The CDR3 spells CASSTGGSGGTEAFF. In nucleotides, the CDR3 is TGCGCCAGCAGCACAGGGGGGTCCGGGGGCACTGAAGCTTTCTTT.

The CDR3 nucleotides read TGTGCCAGTAGACAGACAGGGACCGGGGAGCTGTTTTTT. It encodes CASRQTGTGELFF. The chain has TRBV19 and TRBJ2-2; 7 bases agree with TRBD1. The germline CDR1 and CDR2 sequences are LNHDA and SQIVND (reference sequence). The length of the CDR3 is 13 residues. Germline trimming cut 6 bases from V and 5 bases from J; bases unmatched to any gene: 3.

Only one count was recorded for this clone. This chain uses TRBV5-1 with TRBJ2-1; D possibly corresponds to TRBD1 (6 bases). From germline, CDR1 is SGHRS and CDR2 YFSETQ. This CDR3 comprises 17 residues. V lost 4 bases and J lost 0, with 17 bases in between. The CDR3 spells CASSTAPGQSSYNEQFF. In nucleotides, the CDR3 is TGCGCCAGCAGCACCGCTCCAGGACAGAGCTCCTACAATGAGCAGTTCTTC.

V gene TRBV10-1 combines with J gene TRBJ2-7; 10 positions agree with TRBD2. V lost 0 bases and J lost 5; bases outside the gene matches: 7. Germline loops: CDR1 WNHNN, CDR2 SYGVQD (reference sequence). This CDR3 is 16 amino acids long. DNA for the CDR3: TGCGCCAGCAGTGAGTCTCTAGCGGGGGTAAAGAACGAGCAGTACTTC. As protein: CASSESLAGVKNEQYF.

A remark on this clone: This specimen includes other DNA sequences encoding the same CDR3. The CDR3 loop is CASSPRNTGELFF. In DNA form, the CDR3 reads TGTGCCAGCTCACCCCGTAACACCGGGGAGCTGTTTTTT. The chain joins TRBV18 to TRBJ2-2; D uncertain. V was shortened by 3 bases and J by 2 bases, with 4 bases between the two germline ends. CDR3 length equals 13 residues. Germline CDR1 KGHSH, CDR2 LQKENI.